At least ten counts were recorded for the clone carrying this TCR beta chain. Its antigen is as yet unknown. Using its own MiXCR run on the PCR reads, TCRdb lists one record per CDR3 protein. The sample holds around 470,000 distinct CDR3 sequences; roughly a fifth are singletons and the top ten take about 0.78%. Sequencing libraries of naive CD8 cells derived from approximately 20,000 to 980,000 sorted cells with 10%, 30% or 50% RNA. As CD8+CD4-CCR7+CD45RA+ cells, naive CD8 T cells were sorted. The CDR3 contains 14 residues. The germline gives CDR1 SGHRS, CDR2 YFSETQ. V gave up 1 base and J gave up 4 bases; unmatched junction bases: 4. The sample originates from a study of molecular identifiers for immune sequencing clone quantification. Study findings and constraints: Identical TCR molecules can share a barcode, and this sharing could underestimate highly expanded clone sizes. Clonotypes surpassing 20 RNA copies contained over 98% of effector molecules, versus under 1% in naive cells.

The rearrangement joins TRBV5-1 to TRBJ1-1; 7 bases align to TRBD1. What was sequenced was naive CD8+ T cells from blood, with Jurkat cell RNA spiked in. Subset reported: FACS-sorted CD8+CD4-CCR7+CD45RA+ naive T cells. The source is a human donor in good health. Some libraries in this study had Jurkat cell RNA spiked in. CDR3 protein: CASSLWGDSTEAFF. The CDR3 region has the DNA TGCGCCAGCAGCTTGTGGGGGGACAGCACTGAAGCTTTCTTT.